Following are 26 T cell receptor beta chains from one sample sequenced in a study of blood T cell repertoires in COVID-19. The repertoire was sequenced with immunoSEQ multiplex PCR; TCRdb's copy has only in-frame clones and lacks some. Altogether some 300,000 clones are present, roughly 86% being singletons, with the ten largest covering about a tenth. Sequencing was performed on PBMCs or T cells enriched from blood (not recorded which). Every receptor here comes from a woman aged 30 to 39 who had recovered from COVID-19.

This clone was observed a single time. The CDR3 is CASSSGGISEKLFF. Written as DNA, the CDR3 is TGTGCCAGCAGTTCAGGGGGCATAAGTGAAAAACTGTTTTTT. The chain uses TRBV6-5 and TRBJ1-4; 8 bases match TRBD1. Germline V gives CDR1 MNHEY, CDR2 SVGAGI. V shed 4 bases and J 7 bases; nucleotides not matched to a gene: 5. The CDR3 is 14 amino acids.

V gene TRBV24-1 combines with J gene TRBJ2-1, with 8 bases identical to TRBD1. V gave up 6 bases and J gave up 0 bases; unmatched junction bases: 12. CDR1 and CDR2 (germline): KGHDR, SFDVKD. This CDR3 contains 18 residues. CDR3 sequence: CATSPGGANLLSYNEQFF. CDR3 bases: TGTGCCACCAGTCCAGGGGGCGCTAATTTACTCTCCTACAATGAGCAGTTCTTC.

Regarding this clone: This specimen includes other DNA sequences encoding the same CDR3. The J gene is TRBJ2-2, the V gene TRBV11-2; D is unclear. CDR3 length: 14 amino acids. Trimming removed 0 bases from V and 1 base from J, with 3 bases in between. The germline CDR1 and CDR2 sequences are SGHAT and FQNNGV. CDR3 residues: CASSLDRNTGELFF. The CDR3 DNA sequence: TGTGCCAGCAGCTTAGATAGGAACACCGGGGAGCTGTTTTTT.

V usage is TRBV9 and J usage is TRBJ2-5; no firm D call. The V end was cut by 3 bases, the J end by 2 bases, with 11 bases between. The germline V gene encodes CDR1 SGDLS and CDR2 YYNGEE. CDR3 length: 14 amino acids. CDR3 bases: TGTGCCAGCAGCGCCCGAATCGGGCAAGAGACCCAGTACTTC. It yields the protein CASSARIGQETQYF.

This chain joins TRBV9 and TRBJ2-7, with 9 bases fitting TRBD1. CDR3 length: 16 residues. J lost 1 base, V lost 1 base, and 6 bases had no gene match. Germline V lookup: CDR1 SGDLS, CDR2 YYNGEE. CDR3 protein: CASSVSPDRGSYEQYF. CDR3 in DNA: TGTGCCAGCAGCGTATCCCCGGACAGGGGATCCTACGAGCAGTACTTC.

There are a few counts of this clone. This sequence joins TRBV30 and TRBJ1-5, with a weak D call TRBD1 (5 bases). CDR3 size: 14 residues. Trimming took off 5 bases at V and 3 bases at J, with 14 bases between the two ends. The germline CDR1 and CDR2 sequences are GTSNPN and SVGIG (reference sequence). This CDR3 reads CAWGETAINQPQHF. CDR3 in DNA: TGTGCCTGGGGCGAGACAGCGATCAATCAGCCCCAGCATTTT. Looking up the rest from reference TRBV30 and TRBJ1-5 gives the full variable domain: SQTIHQWPATLVQPVGSPLSLECTVEGTSNPNLYWYRQAAGRGLQLLFYSVGIGQISSEVPQNLSASRPQDRQFILSSKKLLLSDSGFYLCAWGETAINQPQHFGDGTRLSIL.

The V gene is TRBV5-6, the J gene TRBJ1-2; D is perhaps TRBD1 (5 bases). CDR3 size: 13 residues. V was cut by 0 bases and J by 5 bases, with 8 bases left in between. The V gene's germline CDR1 is SGHDT and CDR2 YYEEEE. The CDR3 bases are TGTGCCAGCAGCTTGGCGGCAGGGTATGGCTACACCTTC. This codes for CASSLAAGYGYTF.

V gene TRBV7-2 combines with J gene TRBJ1-5; TRBD1 is a possible D gene (6 bases). V lost 5 bases and J 6 bases, leaving 14 bases between the germline ends. This CDR3 has 14 amino acids. CDR1 and CDR2 from the germline V gene are SGHTA and FQGNSA. The CDR3 DNA reads TGTGCCAGCAGCACCCACAGGGTAGGTCAGCCCCAGCATTTT. Protein sequence: CASSTHRVGQPQHF.

This chain uses TRBV20-1 with TRBJ1-2; 8 bases are a match to TRBD1. This CDR3 region has 17 residues. The trim removed 3 bases at V and 6 bases at J, leaving 18 bases unmatched. Per the germline V gene, CDR1 is DFQATT and CDR2 is SNEGSKA (reference sequence). CDR3 amino acids: CSASAGGSRAGGDGYTF. CDR3 nucleotides: TGCAGTGCTAGTGCGGGGGGTAGCAGGGCAGGGGGCGATGGCTACACCTTC.

This chain connects TRBV6-2 or TRBV6-3 to TRBJ2-7; a weak D match, TRBD1 (5 bases). The germline CDR1 and CDR2 sequences are MNHEY and SVGEGT. Trimming left V 0 bases short and J 2 bases short, with 17 bases between. The CDR3 contains 17 residues. The CDR3 protein is CASSYSPTEQLTYEQYF. The CDR3 DNA is TGTGCCAGCAGTTACTCCCCGACAGAGCAATTAACCTACGAGCAGTACTTC.

The chain links TRBV3-1 (or the pseudogene TRBV3-2) to TRBJ2-7, with 8 bases lining up with TRBD1. The V segment lost 5 bases and the J segment 2 bases; nucleotides outside the gene matches: 8. The CDR3 covers 15 residues. Germline-derived CDR1 and CDR2 are LGHDT and YNNKEL (reference sequence). CDR3 bases: TGTGCCAGCAGCGACACAGGGGGGACACCCTACGAGCAGTACTTC. Its protein product is CASSDTGGTPYEQYF.

The rearrangement links TRBV25-1 to TRBJ1-1, with D uncertain. The CDR3 consists of 11 residues. CDR1 and CDR2 (germline): MGHDK, SYGVNS. V lost 11 bases and J 3 bases, leaving 10 bases between the germline ends. This CDR3 reads CASRTDTEAFF. CDR3 in DNA: TGTGCCTCGAGAACGGACACTGAAGCTTTCTTT. The complete variable domain, with remaining parts taken from reference TRBV25-1 and TRBJ1-1, reads EADIYQTPRYLVIGTGKKITLECSQTMGHDKMYWYQQDPGMELHLIHYSYGVNSTEKGDLSSESTVSRIRTEHFPLTLESARPSHTSQYLCASRTDTEAFFGQGTRLTVV.

The chain employs TRBV19 and TRBJ1-2; D is possibly TRBD1 (6 bases). The CDR3 has 13 amino acids. CDR1 and CDR2 from the germline V gene are LNHDA and SQIVND (reference sequence). The V gene lost 7 bases and the J gene lost 2 bases, with 11 bases spanning the gap. CDR3 amino acids: CASKVRGNYGYTF. The CDR3 DNA reads TGTGCCAGTAAGGTTAGGGGGAACTATGGCTACACCTTC. Variable domain in full (rest from reference TRBV19 and TRBJ1-2): DGGITQSPKYLFRKEGQNVTLSCEQNLNHDAMYWYRQDPGQGLRLIYYSQIVNDFQKGDIAEGYSVSREKKESFPLTVTSAQKNPTAFYLCASKVRGNYGYTFGSGTRLTVV.

The gene calls are TRBV4-1 and TRBJ2-1; 12 bases map to TRBD2. The ends lost 4 bases at V and 7 bases at J; junction bases unmatched: 17. CDR1 is MGHRA, CDR2 YSYEKL, per germline. This CDR3 has 19 amino acids. Here the CDR3 reads CASSPWTDPGLAGGNEQFF. CDR3 nucleotides: TGCGCCAGCAGCCCCTGGACGGATCCGGGACTAGCGGGCGGGAATGAGCAGTTCTTC.

This clone has just a few counts. The rearrangement uses TRBV27 and TRBJ1-1; TRBD1 agrees at 8 bases. Germline loops: CDR1 MNHEY, CDR2 SMNVEV (reference sequence). The CDR3 is 13 amino acids. V shed 6 bases and J 3 bases; nucleotides not matched to a gene: 3. CDR3 DNA sequence: TGTGCCAGCAGGCGGACAGGGTACACTGAAGCTTTCTTT. Protein: CASRRTGYTEAFF.

This clone was observed once. V usage is TRBV30 and J usage is TRBJ2-4; 9 bases match TRBD1. Germline CDR1 reads GTSNPN; CDR2 reads SVGIG (reference sequence). CDR3 length equals 14 residues. The trim removed 1 base at V and 4 bases at J, leaving 2 bases unmatched. Here the CDR3 DNA reads TGTGCCTGGAGTGCGGGACAGGGTAAAAACATTCAGTACTTC. This translates into CAWSAGQGKNIQYF.

The rearrangement joins TRBV5-1 to TRBJ2-1; TRBD2 matches at 8 bases. CDR3 length: 13 amino acids. Germline V CDR1 and CDR2: SGHRS, YFSETQ. V trimming: 0 bases; J trimming: 12 bases; junction bases outside the gene matches: 5. In DNA form, the CDR3 reads TGCGCCAGCAGCTTGGAACCAGCGGGAGTGCAGTTCTTC. Translation: CASSLEPAGVQFF.

The V and J genes are TRBV27 and TRBJ1-5, with 7 bases lining up with TRBD1. The V gene end was trimmed by 1 base and the J gene end by 4 bases; junction bases not matched to a gene: 10. Germline values: CDR1 MNHEY, CDR2 SMNVEV (reference sequence). The CDR3 covers 17 residues. The chain's CDR3 is CASSLLGLAGGNQPQHF. CDR3 in DNA: TGTGCCAGCAGTTTATTGGGTCTGGCAGGGGGGAATCAGCCCCAGCATTTT.

This clone was observed a few times. Other DNA sequences of this sample code for an identical CDR3. This chain joins TRBV18 and TRBJ1-1; D unclear. The ends were cut back, 2 bases at V and 3 bases at J, with 7 bases in the middle. The germline CDR1 and CDR2 sequences are KGHSH and LQKENI. This CDR3 is built from 13 residues. The CDR3, as DNA: TGTGCCAGCTCACCAGGGAGGGACACTGAAGCTTTCTTT. Translation gives CASSPGRDTEAFF.

The rearrangement joins TRBV5-4 to TRBJ2-7, with 8 bases lining up with TRBD2. Germline CDR1 reads SGHNT; CDR2 reads YYREEE (reference sequence). Trimming removed 4 bases from V and 7 bases from J; junction bases left unmatched: 16. This CDR3 region has 16 residues. CDR3 loop: CASSLRLAPNGGEQYF. The CDR3 coding sequence is TGTGCCAGCAGCCTGAGACTAGCGCCAAATGGGGGAGAGCAGTACTTC. Based on the CDR3 plus reference TRBV5-4 and TRBJ2-7, the full variable domain is ETGVTQSPTHLIKTRGQQVTLRCSSQSGHNTVSWYQQALGQGPQFIFQYYREEENGRGNFPPRFSGLQFPNYSSELNVNALELDDSALYLCASSLRLAPNGGEQYFGPGTRLTVT.

The chain carries TRBV11-2 and TRBJ2-7; 10 bases are a match to TRBD2. V dropped 0 bases and J dropped 3; count of bases not matched to a gene: 2. CDR3 length: 15 residues. The germline gives CDR1 SGHAT, CDR2 FQNNGV. The CDR3 loop is CASSLDRTSGYEQYF. The CDR3 coding sequence is TGTGCCAGCAGCTTAGATCGGACTAGCGGCTACGAGCAGTACTTC.

The V gene is TRBV7-2, the J gene TRBJ1-2; D is ambiguous. The CDR3 has 14 amino acids. CDR1 is SGHTA and CDR2 is FQGNSA in the germline V gene. V gave up 2 bases and J gave up 3 bases, with 10 bases separating them. CDR3 sequence reads: CASSLFGQDYGYTF. In DNA, the CDR3 is TGTGCCAGCAGCTTATTTGGCCAGGACTATGGCTACACCTTC.

The V and J genes are TRBV19 and TRBJ2-2, with unresolved D. Germline assignment: CDR1 LNHDA and CDR2 SQIVND (reference sequence). The CDR3 totals 14 residues. V was pared by 3 bases and J by 4 bases, with 9 bases between. CDR3: CASSMRFVTGELFF. The DNA for the CDR3 is TGTGCCAGTAGTATGAGGTTTGTCACCGGGGAGCTGTTTTTT.

The genes are TRBV2 and TRBJ2-3; possibly TRBD2 for D (5 bases). Germline V CDR1 and CDR2: SNHLY, FYNNEI. Trimming removed 8 bases at V and 4 bases at J, with 16 bases between. This CDR3 contains 14 residues. DNA for the CDR3: TGTGCCAGCGGGGTTATGGGAGCTGCAGATACGCAGTATTTT. This sequence encodes CASGVMGAADTQYF.

The V gene is TRBV2, the J gene TRBJ2-1, with 8 bases that match TRBD2. V lost 7 bases, J lost 6 bases, and 17 bases stayed unmatched. The CDR3 loop spans 17 amino acids. Germline V gene data show CDR1 as SNHLY and CDR2 as FYNNEI. The CDR3, as DNA: TGTGCCAGCACCGAACTGCTAAGCGGGAGTTCTCCCAATGAGCAGTTCTTC. The encoded protein is CASTELLSGSSPNEQFF.

CDR3 in amino acids: CASSPAGERDEQFF. DNA for the CDR3: TGTGCCAGCAGTCCAGCGGGAGAAAGGGATGAGCAGTTCTTC. The J gene is TRBJ2-1, the V gene TRBV6-4; 8 nucleotides align to TRBD2. Trimming took 5 bases from V and 8 from J; bases not matched to a gene: 8. Germline-derived CDR1 and CDR2 are MRHNA and SNTAGT. The CDR3 sequence is 14 residues long.